This TCR beta chain was captured in a study of T cell changes during pregnancy in multiple sclerosis. The sample holds one count of this clone. Here immunoSEQ multiplex PCR was the method, and the copy in TCRdb shows in-frame clones only, minus some. The data hold tens of thousands of clones, with more than 85% observed a single time. The sequencing here drew on peripheral blood, taken before pregnancy. This clonotype was obtained from a female donor with multiple sclerosis, enrolled in a pregnancy study.

This CDR3 is CASSFGGTDTQYF. The CDR3 coding sequence is TGTGCCAGCAGCTTCGGCGGTACAGATACGCAGTATTTT. The V call is TRBV5-4, the J call TRBJ2-3; D call uncertain. The CDR3 is 13 amino acids. Trimming took off 2 bases at V and 3 bases at J, with 7 bases between the two ends. Germline assignment: CDR1 SGHNT and CDR2 YYREEE (reference sequence).